These 15 T cell receptor beta chains were sequenced from one sample in a study of OX40 agonist ivuxolimab in advanced cancers. Sequencing used immunoSEQ multiplex PCR; TCRdb keeps in-frame clones, though not all of them. The sample comprises approximately 100,000 clones, 90% of which are singletons, and 0.45% to 0.5% rests with the top ten. The input for sequencing was CD4+ or CD8+ T cells sorted from blood, taken in a trial of the OX40 agonist ivuxolimab. These receptors all come from an adult with an advanced solid tumor such as melanoma, head and neck, liver or kidney cancer.

The rearrangement joins TRBV28 to TRBJ2-7; TRBD2 aligns across 7 bases. Trimming at V came to 3 bases and at J to 4 bases, leaving 9 bases not matched to a gene. The CDR3 covers 15 residues. The germline CDR1 and CDR2 sequences are MDHEN and SYDVKM. The CDR3 loop reads CASSFIPSGGYEQYF. CDR3 bases: TGTGCCAGCAGTTTCATTCCTAGCGGTGGGTACGAGCAGTACTTC.

The chain has TRBV30 and TRBJ1-2, with D possibly matching TRBD1 (5 bases). Germline CDR1 and CDR2: GTSNPN and SVGIG (reference sequence). The CDR3 sequence is 13 residues long. V was trimmed by 2 bases and J by 3 bases, leaving 10 bases between them. This chain's CDR3 is CAWSQGSDYGYTF. CDR3 in DNA: TGTGCCTGGAGTCAGGGCAGTGACTATGGCTACACCTTC.

The chain combines TRBV27 with TRBJ2-7, with 7 bases fitting TRBD1. CDR1 is MNHEY and CDR2 is SMNVEV in the germline V gene (reference sequence). There are 16 residues in the CDR3. Trimming took 4 bases from V and 6 from J; bases not matched to a gene: 15. The CDR3 protein is CASSSRPGQSPGEQYF. The CDR3 DNA is TGTGCCAGCAGTTCCAGGCCGGGACAGTCCCCCGGCGAGCAGTACTTC.

Concerning this clone: This sample includes further DNA sequences coding for the same CDR3. The V call is TRBV7-2, the J call TRBJ1-5, with 10 nucleotides matching TRBD1. Germline V gene data show CDR1 as SGHTA and CDR2 as FQGNSA. V lost 5 bases, J lost 5 bases, and 3 bases stayed unmatched. The CDR3 extends over 14 amino acids. DNA for the CDR3: TGTGCCAGCAGCCTAGACAGGGGGCATCAGCCCCAGCATTTT. This codes for CASSLDRGHQPQHF.

V and J are TRBV6-5 and TRBJ2-7; tentative D call: TRBD1 (5 bases). Deletions cut 0 bases from V and 2 bases from J, with 5 bases between. The germline CDR1 and CDR2 sequences are MNHEY and SVGAGI. The CDR3 spans 13 residues. The CDR3, as DNA: TGTGCCAGCAGTTACTCGGGGCCCTACGAGCAGTACTTC. Protein product: CASSYSGPYEQYF.

The chain uses TRBV6-5 and TRBJ2-3; D is ambiguous. Trimming cost V 5 bases and J 4 bases, with 10 bases left between them. Germline V gene sequence: CDR1 MNHEY, CDR2 SVGAGI. The CDR3 extends over 13 amino acids. The CDR3 DNA reads as TGTGCCAGCAGTCCCCCAGGTGCAGATACGCAGTATTTT. Its translation is CASSPPGADTQYF.

V usage is TRBV18 and J usage is TRBJ2-5; D not resolved. The CDR3 covers 15 residues. Per the germline V gene, CDR1 is KGHSH and CDR2 is LQKENI. The V and J ends lost 3 bases and 1 base respectively, with 12 bases between them. The DNA for the CDR3 is TGTGCCAGCTCACCTCCGCCGAAGGGCCAAGAGACCCAGTACTTC. This encodes CASSPPPKGQETQYF.

This clone has ten or more counts. The J gene is TRBJ2-7, the V gene TRBV5-1, with D possibly called TRBD1 or TRBD2 (5 bases each). The CDR3 consists of 14 residues. Germline V gene data show CDR1 as SGHRS and CDR2 as YFSETQ. V was trimmed by 4 bases and J by 2 bases, leaving 13 bases between them. This chain's CDR3 is CASSPGTDTYEQYF. The CDR3 bases are TGCGCCAGCAGCCCTGGGACGGATACCTACGAGCAGTACTTC. Combining the CDR3 with reference TRBV5-1 and TRBJ2-7 gives the whole variable domain KAGVTQTPRYLIKTRGQQVTLSCSPISGHRSVSWYQQTPGQGLQFLFEYFSETQRNKGNFPGRFSGRQFSNSRSEMNVSTLELGDSALYLCASSPGTDTYEQYFGPGTRLTVT.

The genes are TRBV9 and TRBJ2-7; unclear D gene. Germline V gene sequence: CDR1 SGDLS, CDR2 YYNGEE. The CDR3 runs 15 residues. V was cut by 0 bases and J by 2 bases, with 12 bases left in between. The CDR3: CASSVAVGSTYEQYF. The CDR3 nucleotides are TGTGCCAGCAGCGTAGCGGTGGGGTCGACCTACGAGCAGTACTTC.

V gene TRBV5-3 combines with J gene TRBJ1-5; 7 bases line up with TRBD1. TRBV5-3 is identified as an open reading frame with a role that is uncertain. The length of the CDR3 is 14 residues. Unmatched junction bases numbered 2, after V lost 0 bases and J lost 5 bases. The CDR3 nucleotides read TGTGCCAGAAGCTTGGGACAGGGCGATCAGCCCCAGCATTTT. Translating gives CARSLGQGDQPQHF.

This rearrangement joins TRBV20-1 to TRBJ1-2; D is unresolved. Looked up from germline, CDR1 is DFQATT and CDR2 is SNEGSKA (reference sequence). The V end was cut by 0 bases, the J end by 7 bases, with 6 bases between. The CDR3 extends over 11 amino acids. CDR3 sequence (DNA): TGCAGTGCTAGAGATCCCAGTGGCTACACCTTC. Translating it yields CSARDPSGYTF.

The chain recombines TRBV6-5 with TRBJ2-2, with D perhaps matching TRBD1 (6 bases). The V gene lost 8 bases and the J gene lost 0 bases, with 7 bases spanning the gap. This CDR3 is 13 amino acids long. The germline V gene has CDR1 MNHEY and CDR2 SVGAGI. The CDR3 coding sequence is TGTGCCAGCGGGGGCACGAACACCGGGGAGCTGTTTTTT. Encoded protein: CASGGTNTGELFF.

The rearrangement uses TRBV5-1 and TRBJ2-7, with 9 positions matching TRBD1. The V gene end was trimmed by 2 bases and the J gene end by 0 bases; junction bases not matched to a gene: 6. The germline V gene encodes CDR1 SGHRS and CDR2 YFSETQ. The CDR3 totals 16 residues. CDR3 sequence reads: CASSLWDRVSSYEQYF. The DNA for the CDR3 is TGCGCCAGCAGCTTATGGGACAGGGTAAGCTCCTACGAGCAGTACTTC.

This sequence joins TRBV27 and TRBJ1-1, with D tentatively TRBD1 (5 bases). The V end was cut by 5 bases, the J end by 4 bases, with 17 bases between. The CDR3 has 15 residues. Germline V lookup: CDR1 MNHEY, CDR2 SMNVEV (reference sequence). The CDR3 spells CASSPRWGGRTEAFF. Here the CDR3 DNA reads TGTGCCAGCAGTCCCCGTTGGGGGGGTCGCACTGAAGCTTTCTTT.

The CDR3 bases are TGTGCCAGCAGCTCGGGACAGGGGGTTCGGAACACTGAAGCTTTCTTT. This codes for CASSSGQGVRNTEAFF. This chain uses TRBV7-9 with TRBJ1-1, with TRBD1 matching 11 bases. V lost 4 bases to trimming and J lost 1 base; unmatched junction nucleotides: 5. The CDR3 consists of 16 residues. Germline assignment: CDR1 SEHNR and CDR2 FQNEAQ (reference sequence).